Listed here are 21 T cell receptor beta chains from one sample, sequenced in a study of spatial heterogeneity in lung cancer. These receptors lack a known antigen. Overall study results and limits: Counts that tracked tumor mutation counts were those of expanded intratumoral alpha and beta TCRs.

The time point is: sample taken at primary tumor resection. MiXCR, applied by TCRdb to the 5' RACE reads, yields one record per CDR3 protein. The sample comprises about 7,500 distinct CDR3 sequences, around 12% of which are singletons, and 20% to 25% rests with the top ten. Here the sequenced sample was lung tumor tissue, taken at surgery. The receptor set was obtained from a male donor with early-stage non-small cell lung cancer.

This clonotype was observed at least ten times. This chain joins TRBV12-3 or TRBV12-4 and TRBJ1-2; D is undetermined. V shed 6 bases and J shed 13 bases, with 18 bases lying between them. The CDR3 covers 12 residues. CDR3 nucleotides: TGTGCCAGCAGCAGAGGGCAGATTGTTGCCACCTTC. It specifies CASSRGQIVATF.

Ten or more counts support this clonotype. This chain links TRBV5-5 with TRBJ2-1; no firm D call. Trimming cost V 4 bases and J 3 bases, with 14 bases left between them. Germline CDR1 is SGHKS and CDR2 is YYEKEE (reference sequence). This CDR3 spans 15 amino acids. CDR3 nucleotides: TGTGCCAGCAGCCCGGTCCTCACCTTCTACAATGAGCAGTTCTTC. It is translated as CASSPVLTFYNEQFF.

This clonotype was seen ten or more times. The rearrangement joins TRBV7-6 to TRBJ2-3, with D unclear. The V gene lost 3 bases and the J gene lost 3 bases, with 1 base spanning the gap. The CDR3 is 11 amino acids. Germline-derived CDR1 and CDR2 are SGHVS and FNYEAQ. In DNA, the CDR3 is TGTGCCAGCAGCTTGACAGATACGCAGTATTTT. Its protein product is CASSLTDTQYF. The variable domain in full, completed from reference TRBV7-6 and TRBJ2-3, reads GAGVSQSPRYKVTKRGQDVALRCDPISGHVSLYWYRQALGQGPEFLTYFNYEAQQDKSGLPNDRFSAERPEGSISTLTIQRTEQRDSAMYRCASSLTDTQYFGPGTRLTVL.

This clonotype was recorded many times. The chain is built from TRBV20-1 and TRBJ1-1; 9 positions agree with TRBD1. The J segment lost 9 bases and the V segment lost 6 bases, leaving 14 bases of the junction unmatched. The CDR3 has 14 residues. Germline V gives CDR1 DFQATT, CDR2 SNEGSKA (reference sequence). The CDR3 bases are TGCAGTGCCGAGTCAACCGGGACAGGGAACCAAGCTTTCTTT. Translating gives CSAESTGTGNQAFF.

J is TRBJ2-1 and V is TRBV11-2; TRBD2 matches 8 bases. The germline V gene encodes CDR1 SGHAT and CDR2 FQNNGV. V trimming: 3 bases; J trimming: 9 bases; junction bases outside the gene matches: 10. The CDR3 covers 15 residues. The CDR3 sequence: CASSFSAGARGEQFF. The CDR3 DNA sequence: TGTGCCAGCAGCTTCTCAGCGGGGGCCAGGGGTGAGCAGTTCTTC.

This clonotype was recorded many times. The gene calls are TRBV9 and TRBJ2-1; 7 bases line up with TRBD2. CDR3 length equals 17 residues. The germline V gene has CDR1 SGDLS and CDR2 YYNGEE. Trimming took 2 bases from V and 5 from J; bases not matched to a gene: 13. The CDR3 loop is CASSVWSSGMRHNEQFF. The CDR3 coding sequence is TGTGCCAGCAGCGTCTGGTCCAGCGGGATGAGGCACAATGAGCAGTTCTTC.

There are many counts of this clonotype. This chain joins TRBV29-1 and TRBJ2-3; 11 positions match TRBD2. Germline CDR1 SQVTM, CDR2 ANQGSEA. V shed 7 bases, J shed 5 bases, and the junction held 8 bases outside the gene matches. The CDR3 is 14 amino acids. CDR3 DNA sequence: TGCAGCGCCGGAAATAGCGGGAGGGGAGATACGCAGTATTTT. Translated, it gives CSAGNSGRGDTQYF.

Ten or more counts support this clonotype. The chain employs TRBV20-1 and TRBJ1-6; maybe TRBD1 (5 bases). The CDR3 loop spans 16 amino acids. Germline V gives CDR1 DFQATT, CDR2 SNEGSKA (reference sequence). Trimming pared 3 bases from V and 0 bases from J, leaving 12 bases between. CDR3 residues: CSASRQGFSYNSPLHF. The CDR3 DNA reads TGCAGTGCTAGTAGGCAGGGTTTCTCCTATAATTCACCCCTCCACTTT.

Many counts were recorded for this clonotype. The chain recombines TRBV11-2 with TRBJ2-1; the match to TRBD2 covers 7 bases. This CDR3 comprises 21 residues. Germline V gene lookup returns CDR1 SGHAT and CDR2 FQNNGV. V gave up 3 bases and J gave up 1 base; unmatched junction bases: 21. The CDR3 sequence is CASSFQLAAAGGPSSYNEQFF. For the CDR3, the DNA is TGTGCCAGCAGCTTCCAGCTAGCGGCAGCAGGAGGTCCGTCATCCTACAATGAGCAGTTCTTC.

This clonotype rates as medium-sized (0.01 to 0.1%). V usage is TRBV7-2 and J usage is TRBJ2-3, with D possibly being TRBD1 (5 bases). The CDR3 has 12 residues. V lost 3 bases to trimming and J lost 9 bases, with 10 bases between them. The germline CDR1 and CDR2 sequences are SGHTA and FQGNSA. The CDR3 protein is CASSLQGLTQYF. CDR3 nucleotide sequence: TGTGCCAGCAGCTTGCAGGGTCTCACGCAGTATTTT.

At least ten counts were recorded for this clonotype. This chain joins TRBV29-1 and TRBJ2-3, with D uncertain. Germline V gene data show CDR1 as SQVTM and CDR2 as ANQGSEA. This CDR3 contains 16 residues. V lost 3 bases to trimming and J lost 0 bases, with 16 bases between them. This CDR3 reads CSVEGGRVLSTDTQYF. CDR3 DNA: TGCAGCGTTGAGGGCGGTAGAGTACTTAGCACAGATACGCAGTATTTT.

This clonotype was counted at least ten times. This sequence joins TRBV28 and TRBJ2-1; D remains unclear. V shed 1 base and J shed 4 bases, with 11 bases lying between them. Germline V gene data show CDR1 as MDHEN and CDR2 as SYDVKM. The CDR3 has 15 residues. CDR3 in amino acids: CASSLSGSLYNEQFF. In DNA form, the CDR3 reads TGTGCCAGCAGTTTATCGGGCAGTTTGTACAATGAGCAGTTCTTC.

In its sample, this clonotype ranks as medium-sized (0.01 to 0.1%). This chain joins TRBV4-1 and TRBJ2-3, with a weak D call TRBD1 (5 bases). From germline, CDR1 is MGHRA and CDR2 YSYEKL. The CDR3 consists of 12 residues. Trimming took off 4 bases at V and 6 bases at J, with 8 bases between the two ends. CDR3 amino acids: CASSPQEDTQYF. For the CDR3, the DNA is TGCGCCAGCAGCCCACAGGAGGATACGCAGTATTTT.

This clonotype appeared many times. V usage is TRBV4-1 and J usage is TRBJ2-2; D not certain. CDR1 is MGHRA and CDR2 is YSYEKL in the germline V gene. Trimming left V 0 bases short and J 4 bases short, with 3 bases between. The CDR3 contains 13 residues. DNA of the CDR3: TGCGCCAGCAGCCAAGAAATCACCGGGGAGCTGTTTTTT. Translation gives CASSQEITGELFF.

This clonotype has ten or more counts. The V and J genes are TRBV5-1 and TRBJ2-3, with 8 bases that match TRBD1. Germline V gives CDR1 SGHRS, CDR2 YFSETQ. Trimming removed 0 bases from V and 3 bases from J; junction bases left unmatched: 15. This CDR3 spans 19 amino acids. The CDR3 protein is CASSLAGGAGYLRTDTQYF. Written as DNA, the CDR3 is TGCGCCAGCAGCTTGGCAGGGGGCGCAGGATATTTGCGGACAGATACGCAGTATTTT. Using reference TRBV5-1 and TRBJ2-3 for the parts outside the CDR3, the full variable domain is KAGVTQTPRYLIKTRGQQVTLSCSPISGHRSVSWYQQTPGQGLQFLFEYFSETQRNKGNFPGRFSGRQFSNSRSEMNVSTLELGDSALYLCASSLAGGAGYLRTDTQYFGPGTRLTVL.

The chain joins TRBV27 to TRBJ2-1; 8 bases are shared with TRBD2. Germline loops: CDR1 MNHEY, CDR2 SMNVEV (reference sequence). V was clipped by 4 bases and J by 2 bases; unmatched bases: 4. CDR3 size: 15 residues. CDR3 loop: CASSSLADPYNEQFF. The CDR3 DNA reads TGTGCCAGCAGTTCACTAGCGGACCCCTACAATGAGCAGTTCTTC.

This clonotype was observed many times. V gene TRBV5-6 combines with J gene TRBJ1-5; 7 nucleotides align to TRBD1. Trimming removed 0 bases from V and 2 bases from J; junction bases left unmatched: 5. The V gene's germline CDR1 is SGHDT and CDR2 YYEEEE. This CDR3 has 16 amino acids. CDR3 sequence (DNA): TGTGCCAGCAGCTTGGGTGCAGGGGGTGGCAATCAGCCCCAGCATTTT. This translates into CASSLGAGGGNQPQHF.

This clonotype has a count of ten or more. V and J are TRBV29-1 and TRBJ2-1; TRBD1 agrees at 8 bases. Per germline, CDR1 SQVTM and CDR2 ANQGSEA. The length of the CDR3 is 12 residues. With V trimmed by 7 bases and J by 7 bases, 6 bases remained unmatched. The CDR3 bases are TGCAGCGGCGACAGGGGTACGAATGAGCAGTTCTTC. Amino acids: CSGDRGTNEQFF.

This clonotype was seen repeatedly, ten times or more. This sequence joins TRBV7-8 and TRBJ2-6; D is unresolved. Trimming removed 0 bases from V and 2 bases from J, with 5 bases in between. The germline CDR1 and CDR2 sequences are SGHVS and FQNEAQ. CDR3 length: 15 amino acids. The CDR3, as DNA: TGTGCCAGCAGCTTAGCGGGGACTGGGGCCAACGTCCTGACTTTC. The encoded protein is CASSLAGTGANVLTF.

This clonotype came up many times. V is TRBV7-9 and J is TRBJ1-5; the D is unclear. Trimming took 5 bases from V and 5 from J, leaving 16 bases between them. CDR1 is SEHNR, CDR2 FQNEAQ, per germline (reference sequence). This CDR3 spans 15 amino acids. CDR3 residues: CASSITQAGDQPQHF. The CDR3, as DNA: TGTGCCAGCAGCATTACTCAGGCCGGGGATCAGCCCCAGCATTTT.

The table lists this clonotype with many counts. V is TRBV6-1 and J is TRBJ1-1; the match to TRBD1 covers 7 bases. This CDR3 is 14 amino acids long. The germline CDR1 and CDR2 sequences are MNHNS and SASEGT. V lost 2 bases and J lost 7; bases outside the gene matches: 7. The CDR3 DNA is TGTGCCAGCAGTGAACGTGAGACAGGGTTTGAAGCTTTCTTT. Translation gives CASSERETGFEAFF.